This T cell receptor (beta chain) was observed in a study of spatial heterogeneity in lung cancer. Each TCR cDNA molecule carried a unique molecular identifier. TCRdb fed the 5' RACE reads into MiXCR, producing one record per CDR3 protein. Of under 150,000 distinct CDR3 sequences listed, 10% to 11% are singletons. In this sample, this clonotype turned up a few times. Its antigen is still unknown. Study outcomes and limitations: At tumor resection, ubiquitous expanded TCRs were detected in blood more often than later.

This sample's time point: blood at routine non-recurrence follow-up after resection. Tumor, nontumor lung or frozen PBMC supplied whole RNA that was sequenced unsorted. The input for sequencing was PBMCs, taken at follow-up. The sequence was obtained from a female donor with early-stage non-small cell lung cancer.

The CDR3 coding sequence is TGTGCCAGCAGTTTACGCGGGACTAGCGGGAGCAACAATGAGCAGTTCTTC. Translation: CASSLRGTSGSNNEQFF. The J gene is TRBJ2-1, the V gene TRBV28, with 14 bases aligning to TRBD2. There are 17 residues in the CDR3. Germline values: CDR1 MDHEN, CDR2 SYDVKM. V lost 2 bases to trimming and J lost 5 bases; unmatched junction nucleotides: 5.